A single T cell receptor (beta chain) is shown here with its context. Its antigen is still unknown. This entry is derived from a study of CD8 T cells in Susac syndrome. Study results and caveats: In total CD8+ repertoires, more than 15 Susac-specific public clones were found, and five or six in CD8+ TEMRA repertoires. The study acknowledged a relatively small number of individuals in its TCR sequencing and HLA analysis.

The germline CDR1 and CDR2 sequences are DFQATT and SNEGSKA (reference sequence). The CDR3 contains 13 residues. The germline V and J ends were trimmed by 6 bases and 1 base, with 12 bases remaining between them. TCR beta was sequenced from blood CD8+ and CD4+ T cells. With random hexamers, reverse transcription was performed on about 0.45 to 1 ug of RNA. Coverage of TCR beta CDR3 amplification by immunoSEQ multiplex PCR extended to 54 Vbeta and 13 Jbeta. One entry per CDR3 protein results from TCRdb running MiXCR on the immunoSEQ multiplex PCR reads. The sample carries roughly 84,000 distinct CDR3 sequences, around 96% recorded once.

The chain employs TRBV20-1 and TRBJ1-1; D gene ambiguous. Sequenced: CD8+ T cells from PBMCs. The clonotype originates from a human donor with Susac syndrome. CDR3 loop: CSARQMENTEAFF. The CDR3 DNA sequence: TGCAGTGCCCGTCAGATGGAGAACACTGAAGCTTTCTTT.